The clone carrying this T cell receptor (beta chain) was seen only a few times. Sequencing was performed with immunoSEQ multiplex PCR; in TCRdb, only in-frame clones are kept and a portion is missing. The sample contains 68,000 or so clones, about 86% of which appear only once. These data are taken from a study of blood T cell repertoires in COVID-19. CDR1 SNHLY and CDR2 FYNNEI come from the germline V gene. This CDR3 contains 11 residues. V lost 6 bases, J lost 1 base, and 4 bases lay in between. The rearrangement joins TRBV2 to TRBJ2-7, with D unclear. This clonotype originated in a man aged 50-59 years with acute or convalescent COVID-19. Sequenced: peripheral blood. CDR3 in DNA: TGTGCCAGCAGATATTCCTACGAGCAGTACTTC. It codes for CASRYSYEQYF.